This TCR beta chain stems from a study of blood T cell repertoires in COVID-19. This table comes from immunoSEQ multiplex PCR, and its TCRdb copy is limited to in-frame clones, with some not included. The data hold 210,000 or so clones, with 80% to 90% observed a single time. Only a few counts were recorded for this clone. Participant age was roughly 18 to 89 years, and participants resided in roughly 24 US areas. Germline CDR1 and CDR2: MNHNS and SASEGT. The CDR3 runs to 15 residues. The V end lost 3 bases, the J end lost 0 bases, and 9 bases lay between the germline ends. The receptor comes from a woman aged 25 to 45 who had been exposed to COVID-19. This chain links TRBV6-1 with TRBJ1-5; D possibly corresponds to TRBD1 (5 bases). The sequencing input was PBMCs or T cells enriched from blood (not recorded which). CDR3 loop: CASSEDTYSNQPQHF. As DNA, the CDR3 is TGTGCCAGCAGTGAGGACACATATAGCAATCAGCCCCAGCATTTT.